This T cell receptor (beta chain) appears in the sequencing data of a study of glioma-infiltrating T cells. Study observations and caveats: Non-neoplastic patients had below-expected tissue-blood divergence, while all gliomas exceeded expectation.

TCR alpha and beta CDR3 regions were amplified from RNA using iRepertoire nested multiplex PCR. One-step reverse transcription and amplification started from approximately 100-400 ng of tissue mRNA or PBMC total RNA. TCRdb re-analysed the multiplex PCR reads in MiXCR, keeping a single row per CDR3 protein. The profile shows roughly 100,000 distinct CDR3 sequences, about 30% of them singletons. Germline V CDR1 and CDR2: KGHSH, LQKENI. CDR3 size: 16 residues. V was clipped by 3 bases and J by 1 base; unmatched bases: 8. With regard to this clonotype: Its antigen is unidentified.

The sequenced sample consisted of glioma tissue, nonneoplastic brain tissue, or PBMCs (not recorded which). V usage is TRBV18 and J usage is TRBJ1-1, with 7 nucleotides matching TRBD1. This receptor was identified in a human donor with low-grade glioma or glioblastoma, undergoing nonglioma brain surgery, or in good health (not recorded which). The CDR3 coding sequence is TGTGCCAGCTCACCGGACCAAGCAGGGGGGAACACTGAAGCTTTCTTT. Translated: CASSPDQAGGNTEAFF.